This T cell receptor beta chain derives from a study of patients and donors after allogeneic stem cell transplantation. TCRdb recomputed calls from the RT-PCR reads with MiXCR, one row per CDR3 protein. Here the sample spans about 410,000 distinct CDR3 sequences, 16% being singletons. The germline gives CDR1 SGHNT, CDR2 YENEEA. V was pared by 4 bases and J by 4 bases, with 12 bases of the junction left unmatched. This CDR3 is 16 amino acids long. The sample taken for sequencing was blood, either unsorted or a sorted T cell fraction (not recorded which). The V gene is TRBV11-3, the J gene TRBJ2-5; TRBD1 agrees at 7 bases. This TCR derives from a human donor who was either an allogeneic HSCT recipient or a stem cell or donor lymphocyte infusion donor (not recorded which). It is not recorded whose cells these are; they may come from a transplant donor. The CDR3 nucleotides are TGTGCCAGCAGCTCCCAACGCGGCAGGGGGTTAGAGACCCAGTACTTC. Residues: CASSSQRGRGLETQYF.